The clone carrying this T cell receptor (beta chain) was recorded many times. Its antigen is as yet unknown. With 0 bases removed from V and 7 bases from J, the gap between germline ends came to 9 bases. Germline loops: CDR1 SGHAT, CDR2 FQNNGV. The CDR3 consists of 13 residues. This sample's RNA came from whole unsorted tissue. The sample comes from a study of tumor and adjacent non-tumor tissue in lung cancer. Background on the study: Aged about 30 to 76 years, patients included nine to eleven men and several women with stage I to III disease. About 4.17 million productive TCRbeta reads were obtained per sample on average. The study, taken as a whole, reports: Top 100 clones took a larger repertoire share in normal lung.

TCRbeta libraries were built with three rounds of nested PCR, modified from ARM-PCR. TCRdb re-called the multiplex PCR reads with MiXCR, one entry per CDR3 protein. The sample includes fewer than 150,000 distinct CDR3 sequences, approximately 64% of them seen just once. The source material was lung tumor tissue. The V and J genes are TRBV11-2 and TRBJ1-1; tentative D call: TRBD1 (5 bases). The TCR originated in a man aged 55 to 70 with small cell lung cancer. Written as DNA, the CDR3 is TGTGCCAGCAGCTTAGATTGGGGACTTGAAGCTTTCTTT. Protein sequence: CASSLDWGLEAFF.